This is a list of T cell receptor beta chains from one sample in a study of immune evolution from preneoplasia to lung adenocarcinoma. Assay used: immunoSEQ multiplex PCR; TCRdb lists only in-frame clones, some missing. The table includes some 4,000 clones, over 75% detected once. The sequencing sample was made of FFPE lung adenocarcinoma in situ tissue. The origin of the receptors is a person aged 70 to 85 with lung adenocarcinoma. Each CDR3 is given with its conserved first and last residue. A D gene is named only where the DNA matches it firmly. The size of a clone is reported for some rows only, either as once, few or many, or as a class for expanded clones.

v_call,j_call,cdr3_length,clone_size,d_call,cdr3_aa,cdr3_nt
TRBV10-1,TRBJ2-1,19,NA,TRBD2,CASSESIWREGRRYNEQFF,TGCGCCAGCAGTGAGTCTATCTGGCGGGAGGGCCGGAGGTACAATGAGCAGTTCTTC
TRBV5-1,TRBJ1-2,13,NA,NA,CASTRLTEDGYTF,TGCGCCAGCACCCGCCTGACAGAAGATGGCTACACCTTC
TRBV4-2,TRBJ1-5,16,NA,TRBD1,CASSQVATGAAQPQHF,TGTGCCAGCAGCCAAGTTGCAACAGGGGCAGCCCAGCCCCAGCATTTT
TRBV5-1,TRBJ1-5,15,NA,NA,CASSPTGYSNQPQHF,TGCGCCAGCAGCCCCACGGGGTATAGCAATCAGCCCCAGCATTTT
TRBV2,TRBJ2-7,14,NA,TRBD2,CASSGSVAGGEQYF,TGTGCCAGCAGTGGGTCGGTAGCGGGAGGCGAGCAGTACTTC
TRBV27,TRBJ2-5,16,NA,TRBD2,CASSSADGWGGKTQYF,TGTGCCAGCAGTTCGGCGGACGGATGGGGAGGGAAGACCCAGTACTTC
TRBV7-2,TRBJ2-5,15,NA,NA,CASSSYNGLRETQYF,TGTGCCAGCAGCTCCTACAACGGGCTCCGAGAGACCCAGTACTTC
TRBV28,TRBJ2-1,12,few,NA,CASSAQPNEQFF,TGTGCCAGCAGTGCCCAACCAAATGAGCAGTTCTTC
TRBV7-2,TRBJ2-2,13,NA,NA,CASSADFTGELFF,TGTGCCAGCAGCGCGGACTTCACCGGGGAACTGTTTTTT
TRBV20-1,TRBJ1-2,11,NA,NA,CSARDLDGYTF,TGCAGTGCTAGAGATCTGGATGGCTACACCTTC
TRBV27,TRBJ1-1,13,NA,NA,CASRNDLNTEAFF,TGTGCCAGCAGGAACGACTTGAACACTGAAGCTTTCTTT
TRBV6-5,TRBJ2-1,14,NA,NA,CASSITARLNEQFF,TGTGCCAGCAGCATTACCGCTCGCCTTAATGAGCAGTTCTTC
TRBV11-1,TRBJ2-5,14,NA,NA,CASSRGIEKETQYF,TGTGCCAGCAGCCGCGGGATCGAAAAAGAGACCCAGTACTTC
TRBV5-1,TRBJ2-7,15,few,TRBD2,CASAILAGGQYEQYF,TGCGCCAGCGCGATCCTAGCGGGAGGGCAATACGAGCAGTACTTC
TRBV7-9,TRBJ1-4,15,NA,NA,CASSIQWGRHEKLFF,TGTGCCAGCAGCATACAATGGGGTCGCCATGAAAAACTGTTTTTT
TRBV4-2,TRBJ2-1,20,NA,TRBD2,CASSQAYLPASGSSYNEQFF,TGTGCCAGCAGCCAAGCCTACCTCCCGGCTAGCGGTAGCTCCTACAATGAGCAGTTCTTC
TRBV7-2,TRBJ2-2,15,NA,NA,CASSLDLGGTGELFF,TGTGCCAGCAGCTTAGATCTGGGGGGCACCGGGGAGCTGTTTTTT
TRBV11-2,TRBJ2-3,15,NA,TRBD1,CASSPSRQGTDTQYF,TGTGCCAGCAGCCCCAGCCGACAGGGGACAGATACGCAGTATTTT
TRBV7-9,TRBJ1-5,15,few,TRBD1,CASSLAQGPNQPQHF,TGTGCCAGCAGCCTCGCACAGGGGCCCAATCAGCCCCAGCATTTT
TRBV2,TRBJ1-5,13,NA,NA,CASGGHGNQPQHF,TGTGCCAGCGGGGGACACGGCAATCAGCCCCAGCATTTT
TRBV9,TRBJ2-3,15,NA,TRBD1,CASTLDRGRGDTQYF,TGTGCCAGCACCCTCGACAGGGGGCGGGGAGATACGCAGTATTTT
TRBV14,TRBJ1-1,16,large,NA,CASTPDGPAMNTEAFF,TGTGCCAGCACCCCAGACGGTCCAGCCATGAACACTGAAGCTTTCTTT
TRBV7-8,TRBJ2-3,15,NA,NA,CASSLPGSLSDTQYF,TGTGCCAGCAGCTTACCGGGTTCTTTGTCAGATACGCAGTATTTT
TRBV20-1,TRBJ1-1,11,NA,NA,CSARPNTEAFF,TGCAGTGCTCGTCCAAACACTGAAGCTTTCTTT
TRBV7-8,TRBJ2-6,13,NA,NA,CASSLTGANVLTF,TGTGCCAGCAGCTTAACAGGGGCCAACGTCCTGACTTTC
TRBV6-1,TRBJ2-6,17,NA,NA,CASSVAVSASGANVLTF,TGTGCCAGCAGTGTGGCAGTTTCTGCCTCTGGGGCCAACGTCCTGACTTTC
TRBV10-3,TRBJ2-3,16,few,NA,CAISESNKGGADTQYF,TGTGCCATCAGTGAGTCGAACAAAGGTGGGGCAGATACGCAGTATTTT
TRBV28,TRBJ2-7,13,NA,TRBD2,CASSPSGVNEQYF,TGTGCCAGCAGCCCCAGCGGGGTAAACGAGCAGTACTTC
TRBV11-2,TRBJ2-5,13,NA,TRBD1,CASSFNRGETQYF,TGTGCCAGCAGCTTTAACAGGGGTGAGACCCAGTACTTC
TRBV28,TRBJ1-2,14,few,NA,CASHPDRNNYGYTF,TGTGCCAGCCATCCGGACAGAAATAACTATGGCTACACCTTC
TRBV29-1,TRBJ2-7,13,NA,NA,CSVLGGDSYEQYF,TGCAGCGTTCTCGGGGGCGACTCCTACGAGCAGTACTTC
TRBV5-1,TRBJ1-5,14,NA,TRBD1,CASSLGQGVQPQHF,TGCGCCAGCAGCTTGGGACAGGGAGTTCAGCCCCAGCATTTT
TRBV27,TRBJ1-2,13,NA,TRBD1,CASSQGGSYGYTF,TGTGCCAGCAGCCAAGGGGGCTCCTATGGCTACACCTTC
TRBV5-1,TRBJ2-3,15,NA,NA,CASSWEERTTDTQYF,TGCGCCAGCAGCTGGGAGGAGCGGACCACAGATACGCAGTATTTT
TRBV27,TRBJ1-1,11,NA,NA,CASRGYRVAFF,TGTGCCAGCAGGGGATACAGGGTCGCTTTCTTT
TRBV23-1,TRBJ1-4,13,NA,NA,CASSQSRLEKLFF,TGCGCCAGCAGTCAATCGAGGTTAGAAAAACTGTTTTTT
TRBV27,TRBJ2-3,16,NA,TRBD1,CASRPPGQGRTDMQYF,TGTGCCAGCAGACCACCGGGACAGGGACGCACAGATATGCAGTATTTT
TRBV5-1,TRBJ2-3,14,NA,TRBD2,CASSAGGYTDTQYF,TGCGCCAGCAGCGCGGGAGGGTACACAGATACGCAGTATTTT
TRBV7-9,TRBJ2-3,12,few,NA,CASSLRTDTQYF,TGTGCCAGCAGCTTAAGGACAGATACGCAGTATTTT
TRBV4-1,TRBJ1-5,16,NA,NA,CASSPVDSRGGQPQHF,TGCGCCAGCAGTCCGGTTGACAGCCGAGGCGGTCAGCCCCAGCATTTT
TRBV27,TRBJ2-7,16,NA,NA,CASSRPGVQGAYEQYF,TGTGCCAGCAGTCGGCCGGGGGTACAGGGAGCCTACGAGCAGTACTTC
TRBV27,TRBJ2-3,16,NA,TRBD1,CASRVTGAGATDTQYF,TGTGCCAGCAGGGTCACAGGGGCAGGGGCTACAGATACGCAGTATTTT
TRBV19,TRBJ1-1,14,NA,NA,CASSPQTMNTEAFF,TGTGCCAGTAGTCCGCAGACCATGAACACTGAAGCTTTCTTT
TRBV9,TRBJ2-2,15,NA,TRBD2,CASSGSGMNTGELFF,TGTGCCAGCAGTGGTAGCGGGATGAACACCGGGGAGCTGTTTTTT
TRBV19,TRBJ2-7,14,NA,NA,CASSIQGGIYEQYF,TGTGCCAGTAGTATCCAGGGCGGAATTTACGAGCAGTACTTC
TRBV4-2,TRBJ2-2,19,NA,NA,CASSQDSGFRTVNTGELFF,TGTGCCAGCAGCCAAGATTCTGGGTTCCGGACAGTGAACACCGGGGAGCTGTTTTTT
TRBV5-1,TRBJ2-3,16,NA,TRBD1,CASSLDRDRGLDTQYF,TGCGCCAGCAGCTTGGATAGGGACAGGGGGTTGGATACGCAGTATTTT
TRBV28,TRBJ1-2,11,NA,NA,CASRPNYGYTF,TGTGCCAGCAGACCCAACTATGGCTACACCTTC
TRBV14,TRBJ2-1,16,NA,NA,CASSQVIAVGYNEQFF,TGTGCCAGCAGCCAAGTAATTGCGGTCGGCTACAATGAGCAGTTCTTC
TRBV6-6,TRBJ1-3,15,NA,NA,CAVAGSLFPGNTIYF,TGTGCCGTCGCGGGGAGTTTATTTCCTGGAAACACCATATATTTT
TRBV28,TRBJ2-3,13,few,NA,CASSLRPADTQYF,TGTGCCAGCAGTTTACGGCCAGCAGATACGCAGTATTTT